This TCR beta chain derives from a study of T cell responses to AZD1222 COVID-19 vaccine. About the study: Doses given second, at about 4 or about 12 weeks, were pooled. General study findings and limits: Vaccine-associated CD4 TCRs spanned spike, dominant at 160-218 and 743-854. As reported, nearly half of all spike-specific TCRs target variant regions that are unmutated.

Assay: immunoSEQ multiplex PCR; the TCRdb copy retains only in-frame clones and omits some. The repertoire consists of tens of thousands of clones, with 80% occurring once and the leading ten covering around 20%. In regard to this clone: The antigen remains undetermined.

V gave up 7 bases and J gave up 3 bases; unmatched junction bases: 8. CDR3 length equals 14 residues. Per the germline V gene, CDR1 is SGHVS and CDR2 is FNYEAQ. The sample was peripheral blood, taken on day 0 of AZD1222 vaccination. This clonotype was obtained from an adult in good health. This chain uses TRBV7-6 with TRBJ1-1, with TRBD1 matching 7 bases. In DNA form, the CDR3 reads TGTGCCAGCACCCACGGGGACAGCTACACTGAAGCTTTCTTT. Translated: CASTHGDSYTEAFF.